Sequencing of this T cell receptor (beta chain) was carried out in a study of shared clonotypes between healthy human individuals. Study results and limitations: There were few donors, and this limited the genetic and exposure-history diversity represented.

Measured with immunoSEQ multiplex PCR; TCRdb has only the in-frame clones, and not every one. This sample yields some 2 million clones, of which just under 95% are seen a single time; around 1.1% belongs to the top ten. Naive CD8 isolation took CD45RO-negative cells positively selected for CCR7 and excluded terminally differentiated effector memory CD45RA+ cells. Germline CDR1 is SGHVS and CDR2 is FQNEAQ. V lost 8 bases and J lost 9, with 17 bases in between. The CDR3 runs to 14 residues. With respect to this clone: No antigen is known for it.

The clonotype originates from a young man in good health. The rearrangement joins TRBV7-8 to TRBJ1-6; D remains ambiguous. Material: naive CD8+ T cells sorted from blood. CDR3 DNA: TGTGCCAGCGCCGAGACCTTGGACTTTTCACCCCTCCACTTT. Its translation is CASAETLDFSPLHF.